One sample yielded the 15 T cell receptor beta chains listed below, sequenced in a study of T cell changes during pregnancy in multiple sclerosis (dated by TCRdb to about 2019). Library preparation employed the immunoSEQ multiplex PCR assay. The table comes from immuneACCESS by way of TCRdb, which keeps in-frame sequences with V and J called. Part of the clones is missing from these tables; in studies checked, under half for an unresolved V gene and the rest for unknown reasons. This sample holds 65,000 to 85,000 clones; 89% were observed only once. Approximately 1% of the sample is held by the ten biggest clonotypes. This specimen consisted of peripheral blood, obtained in the first trimester of pregnancy. These receptors all stem from a female donor in good health, enrolled as a control in a pregnancy study.

This clone was picked up a small number of times. The chain has TRBV7-8 and TRBJ2-7, with 12 bases matching TRBD1. V was clipped by 5 bases and J by 9 bases; unmatched bases: 11. The CDR3 is 15 residues long. The germline V gene encodes CDR1 SGHVS and CDR2 FQNEAQ. CDR3 sequence: CASSTQGQGADWQYF. CDR3 DNA: TGTGCCAGCAGCACACAGGGACAGGGGGCGGATTGGCAGTACTTC.

V is TRBV5-1 and J is TRBJ1-3; D remains unclear. The CDR3 runs 17 residues. CDR1 SGHRS and CDR2 YFSETQ come from the germline V gene. Trimming took 0 bases from V and 1 from J, leaving 14 bases between them. For the CDR3, the DNA is TGCGCCAGCAGCTTGGAGCGGCAGGTCCTATCTGGAAACACCATATATTTT. Translated, it gives CASSLERQVLSGNTIYF.

The chain combines TRBV14 with TRBJ2-2; D possibly corresponds to TRBD2 (6 bases). V lost 4 bases and J lost 6, with 18 bases in between. In germline, CDR1 is SGHDN, CDR2 FVKESK. The CDR3 consists of 16 residues. The CDR3 DNA reads TGTGCCAGCAGCCTATTAGGGGCGGGACCGCCCGGGGAGCTGTTTTTT. As protein: CASSLLGAGPPGELFF.

V gene TRBV27 combines with J gene TRBJ1-3; 10 bases agree with TRBD1. The CDR3 runs 15 residues. V shed 3 bases, J shed 3 bases, and the junction held 2 bases outside the gene matches. The germline V gene encodes CDR1 MNHEY and CDR2 SMNVEV (reference sequence). In DNA, the CDR3 is TGTGCCAGCAGTTTGGGACAGGGGATTGGAAACACCATATATTTT. Translated, it gives CASSLGQGIGNTIYF.

This clone was counted once. The chain couples TRBV6-4 to TRBJ1-1, with 9 bases identical to TRBD1. The CDR3 contains 19 residues. From germline, CDR1 is MRHNA and CDR2 SNTAGT. J lost 4 bases, V lost 2 bases, and 17 bases had no gene match. This CDR3 reads CASSDPERDRVSISTEAFF. The CDR3 DNA is TGTGCCAGCAGTGACCCCGAGCGGGACAGGGTTTCAATTAGCACTGAAGCTTTCTTT.

The V and J genes are TRBV5-1 and TRBJ2-1; weak D call: TRBD2 (6 bases). The length of the CDR3 is 13 residues. The germline V gene encodes CDR1 SGHRS and CDR2 YFSETQ. The germline V and J ends were trimmed by 2 bases and 10 bases, with 13 bases remaining between them. CDR3 sequence: CASSFGGAYEQFF. CDR3 bases: TGCGCCAGCAGCTTTGGCGGGGCCTACGAGCAGTTCTTC.

The genes are TRBV7-2 and TRBJ1-1; the D is unclear. The germline CDR1 and CDR2 sequences are SGHTA and FQGNSA. V lost 2 bases to trimming and J lost 5 bases, with 15 bases between them. CDR3 size: 15 residues. The chain's CDR3 is CASSLSGMGVTEAFF. DNA for the CDR3: TGTGCCAGCAGCTTATCAGGCATGGGAGTAACTGAAGCTTTCTTT.

This chain connects TRBV19 to TRBJ2-3; the match to TRBD2 covers 13 bases. The CDR3 is made up of 17 amino acids. Germline trimming cut 4 bases from V and 6 bases from J; bases unmatched to any gene: 10. The germline gives CDR1 LNHDA, CDR2 SQIVND (reference sequence). The CDR3 loop reads CASSTSLLAGGPDTQYF. CDR3 DNA: TGTGCCAGTAGTACCAGCTTACTAGCGGGAGGGCCGGATACGCAGTATTTT.

This chain connects TRBV11-1 to TRBJ1-5, with a tentative D call TRBD1 (6 bases). Trimming pared 2 bases from V and 3 bases from J, leaving 17 bases between. This CDR3 has 17 residues. Germline assignment: CDR1 SGHAT and CDR2 FQDESV (reference sequence). CDR3 sequence: CASSLFRIGGDNQPQHF. The CDR3 nucleotides are TGTGCCAGCAGCTTATTCCGAATAGGGGGTGACAATCAGCCCCAGCATTTT. The variable domain in full, with the rest retrieved from reference TRBV11-1 and TRBJ1-5, is EAEVAQSPRYKITEKSQAVAFWCDPISGHATLYWYRQILGQGPELLVQFQDESVVDDSQLPKDRFSAERLKGVDSTLKIQPAELGDSAMYLCASSLFRIGGDNQPQHFGDGTRLSIL.

The chain couples TRBV27 to TRBJ2-7, with 7 positions matching TRBD2. The CDR3 spans 14 residues. CDR1 MNHEY and CDR2 SMNVEV come from the germline V gene (reference sequence). The junction had 7 bases not matched to a gene; V was cut back by 4 bases and J by 4 bases. The CDR3 region is CASSYGGSTYEQYF. The CDR3 region has the DNA TGTGCCAGCAGTTATGGCGGGAGTACGTACGAGCAGTACTTC.

This rearrangement joins TRBV6-1 to TRBJ1-1; D unclear. Germline CDR1 and CDR2: MNHNS and SASEGT. This CDR3 spans 13 amino acids. Trimming took off 7 bases at V and 3 bases at J, with 12 bases between the two ends. CDR3 region: CASKRVEDTEAFF. The CDR3 nucleotides read TGTGCCAGCAAAAGGGTGGAGGACACTGAAGCTTTCTTT.

This clone was seen once. The V and J genes are TRBV6-1 and TRBJ2-7, with 8 positions matching TRBD1. The length of the CDR3 is 15 residues. Germline CDR1 and CDR2: MNHNS and SASEGT. With 7 bases clipped from V and 5 bases from J, the junction kept 13 bases outside the gene matches. CDR3: CASKGVRGLENEQYF. The CDR3 DNA reads as TGTGCCAGCAAGGGGGTCAGGGGGCTAGAGAACGAGCAGTACTTC.

This chain connects TRBV28 to TRBJ1-5; 8 bases are shared with TRBD1. The length of the CDR3 is 15 residues. CDR1 and CDR2 (germline): MDHEN, SYDVKM. V dropped 5 bases and J dropped 15; count of bases not matched to a gene: 18. The CDR3 DNA is TGTGCCAGCAGTATGAACCCAGGACAGGGCGTAATTGCGCATTTT. This codes for CASSMNPGQGVIAHF.

CDR3 bases: TGTGCCAGCAGCAGCCGGGACAGGGGATTGGCCGGGGAGCTGTTTTTT. Protein: CASSSRDRGLAGELFF. The chain recombines TRBV11-3 with TRBJ2-2; 10 nucleotides align to TRBD1. J lost 6 bases, V lost 5 bases, and 9 bases had no gene match. Germline loops: CDR1 SGHNT, CDR2 YENEEA. CDR3 length: 16 amino acids.

The J gene is TRBJ2-2, the V gene TRBV25-1; 8 bases align to TRBD1. The germline CDR1 and CDR2 sequences are MGHDK and SYGVNS. V trimming: 4 bases; J trimming: 3 bases; junction bases outside the gene matches: 1. The CDR3 loop spans 14 amino acids. In DNA, the CDR3 is TGTGCCAGCAGTGCAGGGGGCGACACCGGGGAGCTGTTTTTT. This gives the protein CASSAGGDTGELFF.